Each of the 32 T cell receptor beta chains below was sequenced from the same sample in a study of OX40 agonist ivuxolimab in advanced cancers. TCRdb's table, derived via immunoSEQ multiplex PCR, lists solely in-frame clones and lacks some. The sample has more than 20,000 clones, 80% to 90% seen once. The sequencing used CD4+ or CD8+ T cells sorted from blood, collected in a trial of the OX40 agonist ivuxolimab. Source of these receptors: an adult with an advanced solid tumor such as melanoma, head and neck, liver or kidney cancer.

The table lists this clone with a few counts. The V call is TRBV7-9, the J call TRBJ1-1; maybe TRBD1 (5 bases). V was shortened by 2 bases and J by 4 bases, with 11 bases between the two germline ends. This CDR3 spans 14 amino acids. CDR1 is SEHNR and CDR2 is FQNEAQ in the germline V gene (reference sequence). DNA for the CDR3: TGTGCCAGCAGCTTACTGGGGGTTCGCACTGAAGCTTTCTTT. Translated: CASSLLGVRTEAFF. Full variable domain (outside the CDR3, taken from reference TRBV7-9 and TRBJ1-1): DTGVSQNPRHKITKRGQNVTFRCDPISEHNRLYWYRQTLGQGPEFLTYFQNEAQLEKSRLLSDRFSAERPKGSFSTLEIQRTEQGDSAMYLCASSLLGVRTEAFFGQGTRLTVV.

The chain links TRBV14 to TRBJ2-5, with D unclear. V was trimmed by 2 bases and J by 3 bases, leaving 7 bases between them. The length of the CDR3 is 13 residues. Germline V CDR1 and CDR2: SGHDN, FVKESK. Here the CDR3 reads CASSQLRKETQYF. CDR3 DNA sequence: TGTGCCAGCAGCCAACTGAGGAAAGAGACCCAGTACTTC.

The chain recombines TRBV4-2 with TRBJ2-7, with 8 bases that match TRBD2. Germline loops: CDR1 LGHNA, CDR2 YNFKEQ. V lost 0 bases, J lost 5 bases, and 0 bases stayed unmatched. The CDR3 covers 13 residues. DNA of the CDR3: TGTGCCAGCAGCCAAGACGGGGGGGACGAGCAGTACTTC. This sequence encodes CASSQDGGDEQYF.

This chain connects TRBV7-9 to TRBJ2-1, with TRBD2 identical over 12 bases. Looked up from germline, CDR1 is SEHNR and CDR2 is FQNEAQ (reference sequence). Trimming took 5 bases from V and 8 from J; bases not matched to a gene: 7. The CDR3 has 15 amino acids. CDR3: CASSELAGGQDEQFF. In nucleotides, the CDR3 is TGTGCCAGCAGCGAGCTAGCGGGGGGGCAGGATGAGCAGTTCTTC.

The chain combines TRBV27 with TRBJ2-7; maybe TRBD1 (5 bases). This CDR3 is 14 amino acids long. The germline CDR1 and CDR2 sequences are MNHEY and SMNVEV (reference sequence). Trimming stripped 4 bases from V and 3 bases from J, with 13 bases between. The CDR3 spells CASSWQGINYEQYF. The CDR3, as DNA: TGTGCCAGCAGTTGGCAGGGAATTAACTACGAGCAGTACTTC.

This chain joins TRBV27 and TRBJ1-5, with D perhaps matching TRBD1 (6 bases). The CDR3 spans 15 residues. With 5 bases removed from V and 2 bases from J, the gap between germline ends came to 13 bases. Germline loops: CDR1 MNHEY, CDR2 SMNVEV (reference sequence). CDR3 DNA: TGTGCCAGCAGTGAACAGGGCCGGGGCAATCAGCCCCAGCATTTT. It encodes CASSEQGRGNQPQHF.

V and J are TRBV28 and TRBJ2-1; no clear D gene. Trimming removed 6 bases from V and 10 bases from J, with 16 bases in between. The CDR3 is 13 residues long. Germline V gene sequence: CDR1 MDHEN, CDR2 SYDVKM. CDR3 loop: CASSPPLTGEQFF. The CDR3, as DNA: TGTGCCAGCAGCCCGCCACTCACTGGGGAGCAGTTCTTC.

This rearrangement joins TRBV6-5 to TRBJ1-2; a weak D match, TRBD1 (5 bases). V was cut by 1 base and J by 4 bases, with 10 bases left in between. The germline CDR1 and CDR2 sequences are MNHEY and SVGAGI. This CDR3 has 14 amino acids. In nucleotides, the CDR3 is TGTGCCAGCAGTTACTTGGAGGGGCTCTATGGCTACACCTTC. Translation: CASSYLEGLYGYTF.

The genes are TRBV19 and TRBJ2-1; possibly TRBD1 for D (6 bases). Trimming shortened V by 8 bases and J by 6 bases, and 14 bases separated the two germline ends. The CDR3 is made up of 13 amino acids. CDR1 LNHDA and CDR2 SQIVND come from the germline V gene (reference sequence). CDR3 coding DNA: TGTGCCAGTGGATCCGGGACACTCAATGAGCAGTTCTTC. The encoded protein is CASGSGTLNEQFF.

The V gene is TRBV6-5, the J gene TRBJ2-5; tentatively, D is TRBD2 (6 bases). This CDR3 has 12 amino acids. Between the trimmed V and J ends, which lost 2 bases and 5 bases, there was a span of 6 bases. Per the germline V gene, CDR1 is MNHEY and CDR2 is SVGAGI. This CDR3 reads CASSYGGETQYF. The CDR3 nucleotides are TGTGCCAGCAGTTACGGGGGGGAGACCCAGTACTTC.

The rearrangement joins TRBV27 to TRBJ1-5; 8 bases agree with TRBD1. CDR1 and CDR2 (germline): MNHEY, SMNVEV (reference sequence). The CDR3 is 13 residues long. The ends lost 5 bases at V and 5 bases at J; junction bases unmatched: 2. CDR3 protein: CASSRQGYQPQHF. The CDR3, as DNA: TGTGCCAGCAGTAGACAGGGGTATCAGCCCCAGCATTTT.

The chain has TRBV28 and TRBJ1-5; D gene uncertain. V lost 6 bases and J lost 11, with 17 bases in between. The germline V gene encodes CDR1 MDHEN and CDR2 SYDVKM. The CDR3 extends over 13 amino acids. The CDR3 nucleotides read TGTGCCAGCAGGACGGGATTCCTAGTGACCCAGCATTTT. This translates into CASRTGFLVTQHF.

The rearrangement uses TRBV10-3 and TRBJ1-1; 8 bases match TRBD1. CDR1 ENHRY and CDR2 SYGVKD come from the germline V gene. The trim removed 3 bases at V and 1 base at J, leaving 4 bases unmatched. The CDR3 consists of 15 residues. CDR3 sequence reads: CAISDLGTGNTEAFF. CDR3 in DNA: TGTGCCATCAGTGACCTCGGGACAGGGAACACTGAAGCTTTCTTT.

This chain links TRBV25-1 with TRBJ2-7, with a weak D call TRBD2 (5 bases). CDR3 length: 10 residues. The germline V gene encodes CDR1 MGHDK and CDR2 SYGVNS. Deletions cut 8 bases from V and 9 bases from J, with 11 bases between. In DNA form, the CDR3 reads TGTGCCAGCTCCGGGAACGGGCAGTACTTC. It translates to CASSGNGQYF.

The CDR3 protein is CASSLGPLGAPLHF. CDR3 DNA: TGTGCCAGCAGTTTAGGGCCCCTTGGTGCACCCCTCCACTTT. The gene calls are TRBV27 and TRBJ1-6; D not certain. From germline, CDR1 is MNHEY and CDR2 SMNVEV (reference sequence). The CDR3 has 14 amino acids. Trimming left V 2 bases short and J 11 bases short, with 13 bases between.

This clone has just a few counts. The gene calls are TRBV4-3 and TRBJ2-1; no clear D gene. The germline V gene has CDR1 LGHNA and CDR2 YSLEER. Trimming removed 1 base at V and 10 bases at J, with 5 bases between. The CDR3 contains 11 residues. The CDR3 DNA is TGCGCCAGCAGCCAAGGACTCGAGCAGTTCTTC. This translates into CASSQGLEQFF.

The gene calls are TRBV20-1 and TRBJ2-1; 7 bases match TRBD2. CDR1 and CDR2 (germline): DFQATT, SNEGSKA (reference sequence). This CDR3 has 11 residues. J gave up 6 bases and V 6 bases, and 2 bases lay outside the gene matches. This CDR3 is CSARTSNEQFF. In DNA form, the CDR3 reads TGCAGTGCCCGGACTAGCAATGAGCAGTTCTTC.

The chain carries TRBV29-1 and TRBJ2-7, with a weak D call TRBD2 (6 bases). The CDR3 is made up of 12 amino acids. Germline V gives CDR1 SQVTM, CDR2 ANQGSEA. V lost 6 bases, J lost 3 bases, and 12 bases lay in between. The CDR3 reads CSVTGTDYEQYF. The CDR3 region has the DNA TGCAGCGTAACCGGGACTGACTACGAGCAGTACTTC.

This clone was found once. This chain joins TRBV27 and TRBJ2-7; D call uncertain. This CDR3 has 11 residues. V was clipped by 6 bases and J by 0 bases, with 3 bases between them. Germline V gives CDR1 MNHEY, CDR2 SMNVEV (reference sequence). In nucleotides, the CDR3 is TGTGCCAGCAGAAGCTCCTACGAGCAGTACTTC. It translates to CASRSSYEQYF.

The chain couples TRBV14 to TRBJ2-1, with 10 bases aligning to TRBD1. The CDR3 runs 15 residues. V lost 5 bases and J lost 6; bases outside the gene matches: 7. Germline V gene sequence: CDR1 SGHDN, CDR2 FVKESK. In nucleotides, the CDR3 is TGTGCCAGCAGCGTAGGACAGGGGGTCCTCAATGAGCAGTTCTTC. Translated: CASSVGQGVLNEQFF.

This chain joins TRBV27 and TRBJ1-6, with D perhaps TRBD1 (5 bases). The CDR3 is 14 amino acids. The germline V and J ends were trimmed by 5 bases and 7 bases, with 12 bases remaining between them. Germline loops: CDR1 MNHEY, CDR2 SMNVEV (reference sequence). CDR3 protein: CASSAQAGNSPLHF. For the CDR3, the DNA is TGTGCCAGCAGTGCCCAGGCAGGGAATTCACCCCTCCACTTT.

The chain uses TRBV27 and TRBJ2-7; 7 bases match TRBD1. Unmatched junction bases numbered 4, after V lost 2 bases and J lost 3 bases. The CDR3 contains 14 residues. Per the germline V gene, CDR1 is MNHEY and CDR2 is SMNVEV (reference sequence). The CDR3 spells CASSLITGDYEQYF. The DNA for the CDR3 is TGTGCCAGCAGTTTAATCACAGGGGACTACGAGCAGTACTTC.

On this clone: This specimen includes other DNA sequences encoding the same CDR3. The chain carries TRBV11-2 and TRBJ2-5, with 9 bases matching TRBD2. This CDR3 is 15 amino acids long. V lost 2 bases and J lost 2; bases outside the gene matches: 3. Germline V gives CDR1 SGHAT, CDR2 FQNNGV. This CDR3 reads CASSLRLAVQETQYF. In DNA form, the CDR3 reads TGTGCCAGCAGCTTACGACTAGCGGTGCAAGAGACCCAGTACTTC.

This clone is medium-sized by share. The gene calls are TRBV19 and TRBJ2-1; 8 nucleotides align to TRBD1. Germline CDR1 is LNHDA and CDR2 is SQIVND (reference sequence). V was clipped by 3 bases and J by 0 bases; unmatched bases: 7. The CDR3 totals 17 residues. The CDR3 nucleotides are TGTGCCAGTAGTATCCGACAGGGGCACCGCTCCTACAATGAGCAGTTCTTC. Its protein product is CASSIRQGHRSYNEQFF. Full variable domain (rest looked up from reference TRBV19 and TRBJ2-1): DGGITQSPKYLFRKEGQNVTLSCEQNLNHDAMYWYRQDPGQGLRLIYYSQIVNDFQKGDIAEGYSVSREKKESFPLTVTSAQKNPTAFYLCASSIRQGHRSYNEQFFGPGTRLTVL.

The chain recombines TRBV27 with TRBJ2-3; no clear D gene. Trimming took off 4 bases at V and 3 bases at J, with 14 bases between the two ends. Germline CDR1 and CDR2: MNHEY and SMNVEV (reference sequence). This CDR3 has 15 amino acids. This CDR3 is CASSYPYPDTDTQYF. DNA for the CDR3: TGTGCCAGCAGTTACCCCTATCCAGATACAGATACGCAGTATTTT.

This clone was seen only once. V and J are TRBV6-5 and TRBJ1-4, with D perhaps TRBD1 (6 bases). The CDR3 extends over 13 amino acids. CDR1 and CDR2 from the germline V gene are MNHEY and SVGAGI. Trimming left V 8 bases short and J 10 bases short, with 17 bases between. CDR3 bases: TGTGCCAGCCTTGGTGGGGGCAGCGGAAAACTGTTTTTT. This translates into CASLGGGSGKLFF.

The gene calls are TRBV19 and TRBJ1-5; no clear D. Between the trimmed V and J ends, which lost 3 bases and 6 bases, there was a span of 12 bases. The CDR3 runs to 14 residues. Germline loops: CDR1 LNHDA, CDR2 SQIVND (reference sequence). The CDR3 coding sequence is TGTGCCAGTAGTATTGTGTTTTTCGGTCAGCCCCAGCATTTT. Its translation is CASSIVFFGQPQHF.

The chain is built from TRBV2 and TRBJ2-1; 8 nucleotides align to TRBD1. The V segment lost 3 bases and the J segment 5 bases; nucleotides outside the gene matches: 15. Germline V lookup: CDR1 SNHLY, CDR2 FYNNEI. This CDR3 comprises 18 residues. CDR3 sequence reads: CASSDPRLDRGSNNEQFF. Written as DNA, the CDR3 is TGTGCCAGCAGTGACCCCCGTTTAGACAGGGGCAGTAACAATGAGCAGTTCTTC.

CDR3 in amino acids: CASSPLAGAEETQYF. CDR3 coding DNA: TGTGCCAGCTCGCCGCTAGCGGGGGCCGAAGAGACCCAGTACTTC. This chain connects TRBV27 to TRBJ2-5; 10 positions match TRBD2. CDR3 length: 15 residues. Germline V gene lookup returns CDR1 MNHEY and CDR2 SMNVEV (reference sequence). The J segment lost 3 bases and the V segment lost 8 bases, leaving 9 bases of the junction unmatched.

The rearrangement links TRBV5-6 to TRBJ2-4; 12 nucleotides align to TRBD2. This CDR3 spans 17 amino acids. Germline V gene sequence: CDR1 SGHDT, CDR2 YYEEEE. The V and J ends lost 3 bases and 0 bases, in that order; junction bases with no gene match: 4. The CDR3 sequence: CASSSLAGGLAKNIQYF. The CDR3 DNA follows: TGTGCCAGCAGCTCGCTAGCGGGAGGGTTAGCCAAAAACATTCAGTACTTC.

The V gene is TRBV7-9, the J gene TRBJ2-5; 9 positions match TRBD1. The CDR3 sequence is 15 residues long. The V segment lost 4 bases and the J segment 5 bases; nucleotides outside the gene matches: 8. Germline CDR1 is SEHNR and CDR2 is FQNEAQ (reference sequence). CDR3 coding DNA: TGTGCCAGCAGCTCACGGACAGGGGCGACGGAGACCCAGTACTTC. It translates to CASSSRTGATETQYF. The complete variable domain, with remaining parts taken from reference TRBV7-9 and TRBJ2-5, reads DTGVSQNPRHKITKRGQNVTFRCDPISEHNRLYWYRQTLGQGPEFLTYFQNEAQLEKSRLLSDRFSAERPKGSFSTLEIQRTEQGDSAMYLCASSSRTGATETQYFGPGTRLLVL.

As DNA, the CDR3 is TGTGCCAGCAGAGCGGGACTTTACACAGATACGCAGTATTTT. This translates into CASRAGLYTDTQYF. The V and J genes are TRBV27 and TRBJ2-3; 7 positions agree with TRBD2. The ends lost 6 bases at V and 2 bases at J; junction bases unmatched: 5. The CDR3 totals 14 residues. The germline V gene encodes CDR1 MNHEY and CDR2 SMNVEV (reference sequence).